The present T cell receptor (beta chain) was sequenced within a study of tumor-infiltrating lymphocytes in primary liver carcinoma. Study overall: Per sample, productive TCRbeta reads numbered roughly 3.5 to 7.13 million, similar across tissue types.

TCR beta cDNA came from around 0.5 ug total RNA, primed with a constant-region primer. TCR beta libraries came from three nested multiplex PCR rounds using slightly modified ARM-PCR. TRBV1-TRBV30 forward primers paired with a C-beta reverse primer were used in the first two PCR rounds, which ran 9 to 10 cycles each. One entry per CDR3 protein, called by TCRdb with MiXCR from the multiplex PCR reads. Among 310,000 or so distinct CDR3 sequences listed, nearly 60% were seen once. V lost 6 bases to trimming and J lost 9 bases; unmatched junction nucleotides: 9. The CDR3 is made up of 15 amino acids. Germline CDR1 reads MDHEN; CDR2 reads SYDVKM. Germline DNA was also extracted, and blood RNA derived from unsorted whole blood.

The sequence came from a woman aged 25 to 39 with primary liver carcinoma and hepatitis B virus infection. Sample: peripheral blood. This chain connects TRBV28 to TRBJ2-2; 11 positions agree with TRBD2. CDR3 amino acids: CASRPTSGAYRELFF. The DNA of the CDR3 is TGTGCCAGCAGACCGACTAGCGGGGCCTACCGGGAGCTGTTTTTT.